This entry describes one T cell receptor beta chain. As handled by the study authors: It was from reference gene primer amplification that nucleated cell counts were estimated. The method was immunoSEQ multiplex PCR; TCRdb's version includes in-frame clones alone and lacks a portion of them. D and trimming come from the DNA, and the V and J calls and clone size come from that table. In the table there are some 300,000 clones, about 87% of which are singletons. Seattle participants joined during active infection and were tracked over time. The sample is drawn from a study of blood T cell repertoires in COVID-19. Overall study context: Material from acute and convalescent COVID-19 was sourced from the United States, Italy and Spain. Sample material is recorded as cDNA or gDNA derived from T cells, B-cell-depleted T cells, or PBMCs.

This CDR3 region has 16 residues. V trimming: 2 bases; J trimming: 7 bases; junction bases outside the gene matches: 9. From germline, CDR1 is SGHVS and CDR2 FQNEAQ. The receptor comes from a woman aged 45-65 years with COVID-19, enrolled during active disease. The rearrangement joins TRBV7-8 to TRBJ2-1; TRBD1 agrees at 9 bases. Sample: peripheral blood. The chain's CDR3 is CASSLLPGQGWNEQFF. CDR3 coding DNA: TGTGCCAGCAGCTTACTCCCGGGACAGGGATGGAATGAGCAGTTCTTC. Using reference TRBV7-8 and TRBJ2-1 for the parts outside the CDR3, the full variable domain is GAGVSQSPRYKVAKRGQDVALRCDPISGHVSLFWYQQALGQGPEFLTYFQNEAQLDKSGLPSDRFFAERPEGSVSTLKIQRTQQEDSAVYLCASSLLPGQGWNEQFFGPGTRLTVL.